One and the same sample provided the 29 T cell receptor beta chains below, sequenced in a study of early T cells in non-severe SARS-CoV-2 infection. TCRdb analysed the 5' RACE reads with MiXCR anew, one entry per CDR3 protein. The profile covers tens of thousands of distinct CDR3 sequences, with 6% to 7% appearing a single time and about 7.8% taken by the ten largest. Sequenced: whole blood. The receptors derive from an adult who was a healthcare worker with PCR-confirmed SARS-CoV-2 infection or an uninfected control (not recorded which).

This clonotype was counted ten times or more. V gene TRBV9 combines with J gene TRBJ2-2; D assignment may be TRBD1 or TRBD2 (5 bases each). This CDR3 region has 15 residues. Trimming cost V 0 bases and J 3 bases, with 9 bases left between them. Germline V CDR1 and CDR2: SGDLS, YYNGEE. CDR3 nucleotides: TGTGCCAGCAGCGTAGCGGGGCAGGACACCGGGGAGCTGTTTTTT. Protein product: CASSVAGQDTGELFF.

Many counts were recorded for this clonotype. The CDR3 loop is CASSQLEGMGNQPQHF. Here the CDR3 DNA reads TGCGCCAGCAGCCAGCTGGAGGGGATGGGCAATCAGCCCCAGCATTTT. The chain combines TRBV4-1 with TRBJ1-5, with D maybe TRBD1 (5 bases). In germline, CDR1 is MGHRA, CDR2 YSYEKL. V lost 3 bases and J 2 bases, leaving 14 bases between the germline ends. The CDR3 length is 16 residues.

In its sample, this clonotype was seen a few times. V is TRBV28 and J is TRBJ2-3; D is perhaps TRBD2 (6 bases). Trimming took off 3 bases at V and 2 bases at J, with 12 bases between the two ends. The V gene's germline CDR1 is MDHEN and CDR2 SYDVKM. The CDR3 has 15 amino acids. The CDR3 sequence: CASSFAGSNTDTQYF. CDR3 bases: TGTGCCAGCAGTTTCGCGGGATCCAACACAGATACGCAGTATTTT.

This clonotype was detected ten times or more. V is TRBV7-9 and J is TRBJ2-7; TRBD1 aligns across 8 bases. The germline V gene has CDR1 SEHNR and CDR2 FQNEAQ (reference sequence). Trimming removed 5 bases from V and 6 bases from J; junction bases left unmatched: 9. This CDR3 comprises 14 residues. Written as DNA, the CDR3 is TGTGCCAGCAGCCCGAGACAGGGGATCGGCGAGCAGTACTTC. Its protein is CASSPRQGIGEQYF.

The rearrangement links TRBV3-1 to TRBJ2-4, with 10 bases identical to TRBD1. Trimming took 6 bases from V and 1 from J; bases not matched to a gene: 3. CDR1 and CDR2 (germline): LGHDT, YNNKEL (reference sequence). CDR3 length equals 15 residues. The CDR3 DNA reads TGTGCCAGCAGTTCGGGACAGGGGGCCAAAAACATTCAGTACTTC. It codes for CASSSGQGAKNIQYF.

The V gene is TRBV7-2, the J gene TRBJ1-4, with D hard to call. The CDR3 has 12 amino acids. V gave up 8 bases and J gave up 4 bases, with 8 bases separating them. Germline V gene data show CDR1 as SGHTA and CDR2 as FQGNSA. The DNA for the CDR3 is TGTGCCAGCGGGGATTTTAATGAAAAACTGTTTTTT. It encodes CASGDFNEKLFF.

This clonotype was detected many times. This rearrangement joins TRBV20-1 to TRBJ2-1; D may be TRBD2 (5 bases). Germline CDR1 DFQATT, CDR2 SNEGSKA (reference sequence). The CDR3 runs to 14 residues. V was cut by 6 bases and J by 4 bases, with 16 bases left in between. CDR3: CSARLLEEYNEQFF. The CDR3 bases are TGCAGTGCCAGACTACTAGAAGAGTACAATGAGCAGTTCTTC.

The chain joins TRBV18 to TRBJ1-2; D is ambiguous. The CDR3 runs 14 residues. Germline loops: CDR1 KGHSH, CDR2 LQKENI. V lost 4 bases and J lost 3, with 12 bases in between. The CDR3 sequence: CASSLARQDYGYTF. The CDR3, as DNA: TGTGCCAGCTCACTGGCGAGGCAGGACTATGGCTACACCTTC.

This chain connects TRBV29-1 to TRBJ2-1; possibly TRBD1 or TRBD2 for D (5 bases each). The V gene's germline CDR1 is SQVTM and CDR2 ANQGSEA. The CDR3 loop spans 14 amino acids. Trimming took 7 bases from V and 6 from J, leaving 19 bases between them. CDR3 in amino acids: CSAARHVGANEQFF. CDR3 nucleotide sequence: TGCAGCGCTGCCCGGCATGTCGGGGCCAATGAGCAGTTCTTC.

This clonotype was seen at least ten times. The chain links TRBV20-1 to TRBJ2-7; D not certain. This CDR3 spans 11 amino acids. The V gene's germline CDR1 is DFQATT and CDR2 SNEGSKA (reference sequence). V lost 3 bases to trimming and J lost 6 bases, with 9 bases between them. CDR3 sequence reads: CSARILLEQYF. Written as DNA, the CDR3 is TGCAGTGCTAGGATATTACTCGAGCAGTACTTC.

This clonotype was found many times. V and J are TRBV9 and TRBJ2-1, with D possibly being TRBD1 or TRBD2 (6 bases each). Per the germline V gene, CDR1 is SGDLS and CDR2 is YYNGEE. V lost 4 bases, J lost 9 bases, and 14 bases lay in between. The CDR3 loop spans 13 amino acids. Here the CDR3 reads CASSSLGGGEQFF. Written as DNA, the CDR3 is TGTGCCAGCAGCTCCCTCGGAGGGGGTGAGCAGTTCTTC.

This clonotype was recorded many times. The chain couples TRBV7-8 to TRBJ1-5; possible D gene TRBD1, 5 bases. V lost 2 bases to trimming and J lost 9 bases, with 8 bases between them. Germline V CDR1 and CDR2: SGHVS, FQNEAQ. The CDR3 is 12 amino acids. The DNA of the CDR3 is TGTGCCAGCAGCTTATTGGGGCGGCCCCAGCATTTT. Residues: CASSLLGRPQHF.

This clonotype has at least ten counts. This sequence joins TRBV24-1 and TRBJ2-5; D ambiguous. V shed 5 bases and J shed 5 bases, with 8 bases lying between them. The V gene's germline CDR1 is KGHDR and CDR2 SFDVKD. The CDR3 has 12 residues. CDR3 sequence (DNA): TGTGCCACCAGTGGGGTTACGGAGACCCAGTACTTC. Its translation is CATSGVTETQYF.

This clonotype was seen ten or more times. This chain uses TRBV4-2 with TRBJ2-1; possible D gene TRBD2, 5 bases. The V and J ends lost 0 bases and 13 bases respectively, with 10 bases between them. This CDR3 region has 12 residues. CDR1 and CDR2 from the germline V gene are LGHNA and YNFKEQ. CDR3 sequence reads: CASSQDAREQFF. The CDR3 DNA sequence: TGTGCCAGCAGCCAAGATGCGAGGGAACAGTTCTTC.

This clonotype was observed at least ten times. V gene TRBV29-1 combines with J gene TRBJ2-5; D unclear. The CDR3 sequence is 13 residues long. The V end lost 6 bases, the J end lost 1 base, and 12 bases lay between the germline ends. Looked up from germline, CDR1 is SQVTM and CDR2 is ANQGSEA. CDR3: CSVLRTLQETQYF. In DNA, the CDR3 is TGCAGCGTCTTAAGGACGCTCCAAGAGACCCAGTACTTC.

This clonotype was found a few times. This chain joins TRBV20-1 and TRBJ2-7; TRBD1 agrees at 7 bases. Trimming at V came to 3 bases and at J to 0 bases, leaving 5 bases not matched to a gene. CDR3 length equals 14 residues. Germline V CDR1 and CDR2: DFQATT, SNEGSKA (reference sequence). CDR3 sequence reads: CSARSTGASYEQYF. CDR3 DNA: TGCAGTGCTAGGTCCACAGGGGCCTCCTACGAGCAGTACTTC.

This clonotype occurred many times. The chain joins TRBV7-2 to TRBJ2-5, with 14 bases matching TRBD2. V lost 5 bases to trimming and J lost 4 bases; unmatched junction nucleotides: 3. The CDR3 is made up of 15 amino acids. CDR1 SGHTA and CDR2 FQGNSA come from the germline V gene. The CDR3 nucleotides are TGTGCCAGCAGCCCGACTAGCGGGGGGGTAGAGACCCAGTACTTC. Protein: CASSPTSGGVETQYF.

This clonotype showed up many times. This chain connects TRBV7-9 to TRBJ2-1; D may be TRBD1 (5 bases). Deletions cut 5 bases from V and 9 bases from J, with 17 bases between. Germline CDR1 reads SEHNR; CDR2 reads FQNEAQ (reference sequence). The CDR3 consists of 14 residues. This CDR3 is CASSPRTRQGEQFF. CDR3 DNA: TGTGCCAGCAGCCCCAGGACACGCCAGGGTGAGCAGTTCTTC.

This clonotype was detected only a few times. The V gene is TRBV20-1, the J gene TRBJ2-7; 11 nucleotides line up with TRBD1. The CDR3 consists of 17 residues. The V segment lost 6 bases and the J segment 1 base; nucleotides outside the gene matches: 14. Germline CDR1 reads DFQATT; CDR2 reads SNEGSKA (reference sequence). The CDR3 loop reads CSASVGTGGVISYEQYF. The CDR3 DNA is TGCAGTGCCTCCGTCGGGACAGGGGGTGTTATATCCTACGAGCAGTACTTC.

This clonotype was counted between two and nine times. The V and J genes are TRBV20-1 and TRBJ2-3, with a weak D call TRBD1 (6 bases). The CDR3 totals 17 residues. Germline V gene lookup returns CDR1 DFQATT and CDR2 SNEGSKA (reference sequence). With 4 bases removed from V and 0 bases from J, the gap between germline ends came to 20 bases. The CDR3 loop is CSAKTTTGLTSTDTQYF. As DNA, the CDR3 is TGCAGTGCTAAAACTACAACAGGGCTTACTAGCACAGATACGCAGTATTTT.

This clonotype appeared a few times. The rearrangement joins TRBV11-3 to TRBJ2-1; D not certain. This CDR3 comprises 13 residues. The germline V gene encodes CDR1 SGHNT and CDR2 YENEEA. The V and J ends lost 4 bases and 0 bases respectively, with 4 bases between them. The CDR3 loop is CASSSSSYNEQFF. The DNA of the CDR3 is TGTGCCAGCAGCTCAAGCTCCTACAATGAGCAGTTCTTC.

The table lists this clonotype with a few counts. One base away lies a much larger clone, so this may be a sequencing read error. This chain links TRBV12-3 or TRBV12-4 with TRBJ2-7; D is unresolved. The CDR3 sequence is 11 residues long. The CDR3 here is CAGRNQYEQYF. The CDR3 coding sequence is TGTGCCGGCAGAAACCAATACGAGCAGTACTTC.

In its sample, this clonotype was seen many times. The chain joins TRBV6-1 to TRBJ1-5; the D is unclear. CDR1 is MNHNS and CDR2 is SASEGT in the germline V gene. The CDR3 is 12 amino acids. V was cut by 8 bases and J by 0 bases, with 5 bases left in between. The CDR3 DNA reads TGTGCCAGCGGAAATAGCAATCAGCCCCAGCATTTT. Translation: CASGNSNQPQHF.

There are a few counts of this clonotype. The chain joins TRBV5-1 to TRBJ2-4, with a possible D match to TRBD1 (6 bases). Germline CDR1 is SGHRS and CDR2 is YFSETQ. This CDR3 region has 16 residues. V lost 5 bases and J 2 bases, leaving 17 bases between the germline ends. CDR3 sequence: CASSTGSLLTKNIQYF. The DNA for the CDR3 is TGCGCCAGCAGTACAGGGTCACTACTAACCAAAAACATTCAGTACTTC.

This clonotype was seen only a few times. The CDR3 protein is CASSLAGSSWGHQHF. CDR3 in DNA: TGTGCCAGCAGCTTAGCAGGGTCGTCATGGGGCCACCAGCATTTT. The rearrangement joins TRBV7-9 to TRBJ1-5, with D tentatively TRBD1 (5 bases). The ends were cut back, 0 bases at V and 12 bases at J, with 18 bases in the middle. The V gene's germline CDR1 is SEHNR and CDR2 FQNEAQ (reference sequence). The CDR3 runs to 15 residues.

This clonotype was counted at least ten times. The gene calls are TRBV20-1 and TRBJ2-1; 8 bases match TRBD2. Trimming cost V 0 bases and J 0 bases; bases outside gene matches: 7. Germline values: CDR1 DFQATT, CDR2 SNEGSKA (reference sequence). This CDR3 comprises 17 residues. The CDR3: CSARDPTSGSSYNEQFF. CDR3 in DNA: TGCAGTGCTAGAGATCCTACTAGCGGCAGCTCCTACAATGAGCAGTTCTTC.

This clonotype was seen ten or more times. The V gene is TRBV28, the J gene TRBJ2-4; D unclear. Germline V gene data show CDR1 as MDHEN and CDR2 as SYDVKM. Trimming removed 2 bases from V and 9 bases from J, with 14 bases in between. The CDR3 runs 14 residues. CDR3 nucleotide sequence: TGTGCCAGCAGTTTAACGGCAGTTCGGAGCATTCAGTACTTC. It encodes CASSLTAVRSIQYF.

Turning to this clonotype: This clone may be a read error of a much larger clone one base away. In DNA form, the CDR3 reads TGTGCCTGGAGGAGGGAGGACTACACCTTC. It is translated as CAWRREDYTF. V is TRBV30 and J is TRBJ1-2; D not certain. The germline V gene encodes CDR1 GTSNPN and CDR2 SVGIG (reference sequence). Trimming pared 3 bases from V and 10 bases from J, leaving 9 bases between. The length of the CDR3 is 10 residues. Based on the CDR3 plus reference TRBV30 and TRBJ1-2, the full variable domain is SQTIHQWPATLVQPVGSPLSLECTVEGTSNPNLYWYRQAAGRGLQLLFYSVGIGQISSEVPQNLSASRPQDRQFILSSKKLLLSDSGFYLCAWRREDYTFGSGTRLTVV.

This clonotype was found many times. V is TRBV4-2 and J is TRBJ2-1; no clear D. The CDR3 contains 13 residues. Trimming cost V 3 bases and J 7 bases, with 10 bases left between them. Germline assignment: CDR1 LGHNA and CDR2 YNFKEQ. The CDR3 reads CASSQDRDNEQFF. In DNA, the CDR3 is TGTGCCAGCAGCCAGGATAGGGATAATGAGCAGTTCTTC.